This passage covers 10 T cell receptor beta chains from one sample sequenced in a study of blood T cell repertoires in COVID-19. The table came from immunoSEQ multiplex PCR; TCRdb's copy has only in-frame clones and leaves some out. Of 120,000 to 150,000 clones detected, roughly 88% appear once; the ten largest clones hold 6.5% to 9.5%. Sequenced: peripheral blood. The receptors come from a woman aged 55-75 years with COVID-19, enrolled during active disease.

The CDR3 nucleotides read TGTGCCAGCTCACCACCCGGACTGACAACTAATGAAAAACTGTTTTTT. This encodes CASSPPGLTTNEKLFF. The chain couples TRBV18 to TRBJ1-4, with no clear D. The CDR3 contains 16 residues. The V gene lost 0 bases and the J gene lost 0 bases, with 8 bases spanning the gap. Germline V lookup: CDR1 KGHSH, CDR2 LQKENI.

The chain is built from TRBV27 and TRBJ1-4; D perhaps matches TRBD1 (5 bases). Per the germline V gene, CDR1 is MNHEY and CDR2 is SMNVEV (reference sequence). Between the trimmed V and J ends, which lost 3 bases and 6 bases, there was a span of 14 bases. CDR3 length equals 15 residues. This chain's CDR3 is CASSFGTGGDEKLFF. The CDR3, as DNA: TGTGCCAGCAGTTTCGGCACCGGGGGAGATGAAAAACTGTTTTTT.

The rearrangement joins TRBV7-8 to TRBJ1-2; TRBD1 aligns across 8 bases. CDR3 length: 14 residues. Looked up from germline, CDR1 is SGHVS and CDR2 is FQNEAQ. J gave up 8 bases and V 0 bases, and 5 bases lay outside the gene matches. In nucleotides, the CDR3 is TGTGCCAGCAGCTTAGCGGAGGCAGGGGGCGGCTACACCTTC. Residues: CASSLAEAGGGYTF.

The CDR3 loop is CASTPPLTGGGETQYF. The DNA for the CDR3 is TGTGCCAGCACCCCACCACTCACGGGGGGCGGGGAGACCCAGTACTTC. J is TRBJ2-5 and V is TRBV7-2, with a tentative D call TRBD2 (7 bases). V lost 7 bases, J lost 5 bases, and 23 bases lay in between. There are 16 residues in the CDR3. Germline lookup yields CDR1 SGHTA and CDR2 FQGNSA. Full variable domain (rest looked up from reference TRBV7-2 and TRBJ2-5): GAGVSQSPSNKVTEKGKDVELRCDPISGHTALYWYRQSLGQGLEFLIYFQGNSAPDKSGLPSDRFSAERTGGSVSTLTIQRTQQEDSAVYLCASTPPLTGGGETQYFGPGTRLLVL.

The chain is built from TRBV4-1 and TRBJ1-2; 7 nucleotides agree with TRBD1. The trim removed 1 base at V and 8 bases at J, leaving 13 bases unmatched. This CDR3 has 16 residues. The germline gives CDR1 MGHRA, CDR2 YSYEKL. The CDR3 loop is CASSQAEGAILRGYTF. The CDR3 bases are TGCGCCAGCAGCCAAGCCGAGGGGGCGATCCTCCGGGGCTACACCTTC.

The chain employs TRBV20-1 and TRBJ1-4; D remains unclear. Trimming stripped 4 bases from V and 3 bases from J, with 3 bases between. The CDR3 has 11 residues. In germline, CDR1 is DFQATT, CDR2 SNEGSKA (reference sequence). The CDR3 loop reads CSANSNEKLFF. DNA for the CDR3: TGCAGTGCTAACTCTAATGAAAAACTGTTTTTT.

The chain has TRBV3-1 (or the pseudogene TRBV3-2) and TRBJ2-2; TRBD1 matches 7 bases. The trim removed 4 bases at V and 5 bases at J, leaving 10 bases unmatched. Germline-derived CDR1 and CDR2 are LGHDT and YNNKEL (reference sequence). There are 16 residues in the CDR3. CDR3 sequence: CASSRRAGGSTGELFF. Written as DNA, the CDR3 is TGTGCCAGCAGCCGCCGGGCAGGGGGAAGTACCGGGGAGCTGTTTTTT.

This rearrangement joins TRBV21-1 to TRBJ2-2; no check of the table's D call, TRBD2, against the DNA was made. TRBV21-1 is an annotated pseudogene. The CDR3 runs 15 residues. CDR3 sequence reads: CASSKAKFGGGELFF. CDR3 bases: TGTGCCAGCAGCAAAGCGAAGTTTGGAGGAGGGGAGCTGTTTTTT.

The rearrangement links TRBV7-9 to TRBJ2-7; D is possibly TRBD1 (5 bases). Germline-derived CDR1 and CDR2 are SEHNR and FQNEAQ (reference sequence). CDR3 length: 11 amino acids. V was pared by 2 bases and J by 11 bases, with 10 bases between. DNA for the CDR3: TGTGCCAGCAGCTTATCAGGGCCTAAGTACTTC. It encodes CASSLSGPKYF. Variable domain in full (rest from reference TRBV7-9 and TRBJ2-7): DTGVSQNPRHKITKRGQNVTFRCDPISEHNRLYWYRQTLGQGPEFLTYFQNEAQLEKSRLLSDRFSAERPKGSFSTLEIQRTEQGDSAMYLCASSLSGPKYFGPGTRLTVT.

J is TRBJ2-3 and V is TRBV7-8; D gene ambiguous. Germline V gene data show CDR1 as SGHVS and CDR2 as FQNEAQ. The CDR3 is 13 amino acids. Trimming shortened V by 0 bases and J by 4 bases, and 5 bases separated the two germline ends. The DNA of the CDR3 is TGTGCCAGCAGCTTAGCGCTAGCAGATACGCAGTATTTT. Translation gives CASSLALADTQYF.